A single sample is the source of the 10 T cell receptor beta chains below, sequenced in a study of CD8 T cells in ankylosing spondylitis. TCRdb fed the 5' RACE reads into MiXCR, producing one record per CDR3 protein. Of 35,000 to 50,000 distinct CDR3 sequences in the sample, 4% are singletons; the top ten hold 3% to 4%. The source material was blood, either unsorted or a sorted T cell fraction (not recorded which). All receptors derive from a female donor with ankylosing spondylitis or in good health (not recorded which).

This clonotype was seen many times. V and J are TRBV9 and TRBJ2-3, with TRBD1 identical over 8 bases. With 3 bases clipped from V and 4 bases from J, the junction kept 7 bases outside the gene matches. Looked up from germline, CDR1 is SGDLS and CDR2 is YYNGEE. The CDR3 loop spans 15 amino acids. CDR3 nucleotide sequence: TGTGCCAGCAGCGGAGACAGGGGAGAAGCAGATACGCAGTATTTT. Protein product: CASSGDRGEADTQYF.

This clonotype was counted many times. This CDR3 reads CASSRGTGTPSTEAFF. DNA for the CDR3: TGTGCCAGCAGTCGTGGAACGGGAACCCCTAGCACTGAAGCTTTCTTT. The chain couples TRBV9 to TRBJ1-1; D gene ambiguous. Germline V gives CDR1 SGDLS, CDR2 YYNGEE. This CDR3 region has 16 residues. Trimming removed 5 bases at V and 4 bases at J, with 21 bases between. The full variable domain, completed using reference TRBV9 and TRBJ1-1, is DSGVTQTPKHLITATGQRVTLRCSPRSGDLSVYWYQQSLDQGLQFLIQYYNGEERAKGNILERFSAQQFPDLHSELNLSSLELGDSALYFCASSRGTGTPSTEAFFGQGTRLTVV.

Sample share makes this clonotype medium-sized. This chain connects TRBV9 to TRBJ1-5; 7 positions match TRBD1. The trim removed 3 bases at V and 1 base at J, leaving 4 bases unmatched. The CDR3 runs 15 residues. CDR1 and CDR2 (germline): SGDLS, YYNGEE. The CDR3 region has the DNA TGTGCCAGCAGCGAAGGGGGCCGGAGCAATCAGCCCCAGCATTTT. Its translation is CASSEGGRSNQPQHF.

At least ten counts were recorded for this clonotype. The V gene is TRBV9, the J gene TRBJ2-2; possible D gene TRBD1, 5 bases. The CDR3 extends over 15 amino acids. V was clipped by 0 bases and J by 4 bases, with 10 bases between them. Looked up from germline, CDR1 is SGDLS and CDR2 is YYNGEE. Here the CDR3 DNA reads TGTGCCAGCAGCGTAGCCGGACAATTCACCGGGGAGCTGTTTTTT. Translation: CASSVAGQFTGELFF.

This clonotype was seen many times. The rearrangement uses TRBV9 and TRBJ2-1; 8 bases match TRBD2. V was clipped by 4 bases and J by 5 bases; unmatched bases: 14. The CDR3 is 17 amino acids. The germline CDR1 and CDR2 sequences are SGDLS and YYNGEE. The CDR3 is CASSPRAGGATNNEQFF. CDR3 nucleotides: TGTGCCAGCAGCCCTAGGGCCGGGGGGGCAACTAACAATGAGCAGTTCTTC.

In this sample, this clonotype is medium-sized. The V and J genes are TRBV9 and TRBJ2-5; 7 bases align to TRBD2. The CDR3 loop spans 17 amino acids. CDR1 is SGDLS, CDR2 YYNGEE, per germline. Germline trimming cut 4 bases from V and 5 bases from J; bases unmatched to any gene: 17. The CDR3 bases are TGTGCCAGCAGCCCCCCCCTAGCGGAGGATCCGGAGGAGACCCAGTACTTC. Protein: CASSPPLAEDPEETQYF.

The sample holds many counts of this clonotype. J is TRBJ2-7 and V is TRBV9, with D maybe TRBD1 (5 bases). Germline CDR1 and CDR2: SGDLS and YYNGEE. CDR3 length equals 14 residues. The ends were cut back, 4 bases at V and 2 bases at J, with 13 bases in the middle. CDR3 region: CASSPRTRTYEQYF. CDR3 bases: TGTGCCAGCAGCCCCCGGACAAGAACCTACGAGCAGTACTTC.

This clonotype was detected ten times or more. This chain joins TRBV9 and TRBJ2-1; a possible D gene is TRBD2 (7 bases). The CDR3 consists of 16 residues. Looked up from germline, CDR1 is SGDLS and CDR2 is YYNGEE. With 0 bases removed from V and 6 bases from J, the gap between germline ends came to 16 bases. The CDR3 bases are TGTGCCAGCAGCGTAGGTTTAAGGGGGGGGGGCAATGAGCAGTTCTTC. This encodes CASSVGLRGGGNEQFF. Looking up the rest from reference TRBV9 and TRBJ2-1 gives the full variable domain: DSGVTQTPKHLITATGQRVTLRCSPRSGDLSVYWYQQSLDQGLQFLIQYYNGEERAKGNILERFSAQQFPDLHSELNLSSLELGDSALYFCASSVGLRGGGNEQFFGPGTRLTVL.

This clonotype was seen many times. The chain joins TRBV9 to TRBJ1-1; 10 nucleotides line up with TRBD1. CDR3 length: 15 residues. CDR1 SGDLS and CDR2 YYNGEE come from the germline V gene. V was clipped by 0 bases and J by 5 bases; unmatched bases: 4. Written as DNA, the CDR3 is TGTGCCAGCAGCGTAGGGGGGGACAGGGGTACTGAAGCTTTCTTT. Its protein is CASSVGGDRGTEAFF.

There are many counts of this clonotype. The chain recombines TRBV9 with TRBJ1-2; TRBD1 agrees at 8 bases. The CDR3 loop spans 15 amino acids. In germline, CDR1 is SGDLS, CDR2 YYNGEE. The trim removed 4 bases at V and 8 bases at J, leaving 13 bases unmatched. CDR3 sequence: CASSPQGTGSYGYTF. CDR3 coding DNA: TGTGCCAGCAGCCCCCAGGGGACAGGCTCCTACGGCTACACCTTC.